The rows below give T cell receptor beta chains drawn from one sample of a study of Graves' ophthalmopathy and Graves' hyperthyroidism. TCRdb re-called the multiplex PCR reads with MiXCR, one entry per CDR3 protein. The profile shows 620,000 or so distinct CDR3 sequences, about 20% of them singletons. Sequences were obtained from peripheral blood. The receptors stem from a woman aged 18-29 years with stable Graves' hyperthyroidism. Some clones in this sample may be carry-over from other donors' samples. The CDR3 runs from the conserved cysteine through the conserved F or W. The D gene is left open where the match is weak. Part of the rows lack a size; the others show once, few, many or a class for expanded clones.

D gene: .; clone size: many; J gene: TRBJ2-6; V gene: TRBV11-3; CDR3 DNA: TGTGCCAGCAGCCCAAGGACGGACTCTGGGGCCAACGTCCTGACTTTC; CDR3 protein: CASSPRTDSGANVLTF
D gene: .; clone size: many; J gene: TRBJ1-1; V gene: TRBV7-2; CDR3 DNA: TGTGCCAGCAGCTTAGCAGATTGGTACGGAGCCACTGAAGCTTTCTTT; CDR3 protein: CASSLADWYGATEAFF
D gene: .; clone size: many; J gene: TRBJ1-1; V gene: TRBV16; CDR3 DNA: TGTGCCAGCAGCCGGGCCAGGGGAAAGAACACTGAAGCTTTCTTT; CDR3 protein: CASSRARGKNTEAFF
D gene: .; clone size: many; J gene: TRBJ2-7; V gene: TRBV11-2; CDR3 DNA: TGTGCCAGCAGCCCCATTGCACGGCGGGACAGCTACGAGCAGTACTTC; CDR3 protein: CASSPIARRDSYEQYF
D gene: .; clone size: many; J gene: TRBJ2-5; V gene: TRBV7-2; CDR3 DNA: TGTGCCAGCAGCTTAGGGGGGGGGGCGGAGACCCAGTACTTC; CDR3 protein: CASSLGGGAETQYF
D gene: TRBD1; clone size: .; J gene: TRBJ2-7; V gene: TRBV6-1; CDR3 DNA: TGTGCCAGCAGTGAACCGGGCAGGGGGCATGAGGAGCAGTACTTC; CDR3 protein: CASSEPGRGHEEQYF
D gene: .; clone size: many; J gene: TRBJ2-7; V gene: TRBV11-2; CDR3 DNA: TGTGCCAGCAGCCTGACCACGGGCTCCTTCTTC; CDR3 protein: CASSLTTGSFF
D gene: .; clone size: .; J gene: TRBJ2-6; V gene: TRBV9; CDR3 DNA: TGTGCCAGCAGCCAATCTTCCTCTGGGGCCAACGTCCTGACTTTC; CDR3 protein: CASSQSSSGANVLTF
D gene: TRBD1; clone size: many; J gene: TRBJ2-4; V gene: TRBV3-1; CDR3 DNA: TGTGCCAGCAGCCGAGCGTCGCTGACAGGGAGAAAAAACATTCAGTACTTC; CDR3 protein: CASSRASLTGRKNIQYF
D gene: .; clone size: many; J gene: TRBJ2-5; V gene: TRBV30; CDR3 DNA: TGTGCCTGGAGTCGGGATTTAGAGACCCAGTACTTC; CDR3 protein: CAWSRDLETQYF
D gene: .; clone size: many; J gene: TRBJ2-5; V gene: TRBV7-2; CDR3 DNA: TGTGCCAGCAGCTTCTTTTCATCGGAGACCCAGTACTTC; CDR3 protein: CASSFFSSETQYF
D gene: .; clone size: many; J gene: TRBJ1-5; V gene: TRBV6-2/TRBV6-3; CDR3 DNA: TGTGCCAGCAGTTTAGGACAGATTAATCAGCCCCAGCATTTT; CDR3 protein: CASSLGQINQPQHF
D gene: .; clone size: many; J gene: TRBJ1-1; V gene: TRBV12-3/TRBV12-4; CDR3 DNA: TGTGCCAGCAGTGGATCCGGGGCCGTGGGCACTGAAGCTTTCTTT; CDR3 protein: CASSGSGAVGTEAFF
D gene: .; clone size: many; J gene: TRBJ1-1; V gene: TRBV12-3/TRBV12-4; CDR3 DNA: TGTGCCAGCAGGATCACTGGGGTCGGCACTGAAGCTTTCTTT; CDR3 protein: CASRITGVGTEAFF
D gene: .; clone size: many; J gene: TRBJ1-5; V gene: TRBV19; CDR3 DNA: TGTGCCAGTAGTATTGAGCTCTACAATCAGCCCCAGCATTTT; CDR3 protein: CASSIELYNQPQHF
D gene: .; clone size: many; J gene: TRBJ1-5; V gene: TRBV25-1; CDR3 DNA: TGTGCCAGCAGTGAAGGCAGGACTACCAATCAGCCCCAGCATTTT; CDR3 protein: CASSEGRTTNQPQHF
D gene: .; clone size: .; J gene: TRBJ1-1; V gene: TRBV9; CDR3 DNA: TGTGCCAGCAGCGTAGCTGGGGCGGGGGACACTGAAGCTTTCTTT; CDR3 protein: CASSVAGAGDTEAFF
D gene: .; clone size: .; J gene: TRBJ1-6; V gene: TRBV6-5; CDR3 DNA: TGTGCCAGCAGTTACCTATCCCGAGGGGGGCTATATAATTCACCCCTCCACTTT; CDR3 protein: CASSYLSRGGLYNSPLHF
D gene: TRBD1; clone size: many; J gene: TRBJ1-5; V gene: TRBV20-1; CDR3 DNA: TGCAGTGCCGGACAGGGTATGAGACAGCCCCAGCATTTT; CDR3 protein: CSAGQGMRQPQHF
D gene: .; clone size: .; J gene: TRBJ1-2; V gene: TRBV24-1; CDR3 DNA: TGTGCCACCAGTGACCCTCGAGGAGGATATGGCTACACCTTC; CDR3 protein: CATSDPRGGYGYTF
D gene: TRBD1; clone size: .; J gene: TRBJ2-7; V gene: TRBV12-3/TRBV12-4; CDR3 DNA: TGTGCCAGCAGTTTTGAGGTGTCAGGGGGCAGAGAGCAGTACTTC; CDR3 protein: CASSFEVSGGREQYF
D gene: .; clone size: few; J gene: TRBJ1-6; V gene: TRBV11-2; CDR3 DNA: TGTGCCAGCAGCCAGAATTCGAGATCACCCCTCCACTTT; CDR3 protein: CASSQNSRSPLHF
D gene: .; clone size: many; J gene: TRBJ1-1; V gene: TRBV6-2/TRBV6-3; CDR3 DNA: TGTGCCAGCACCAGCCCCATCACAGGGTCCCGGCCGGCTTTCTTT; CDR3 protein: CASTSPITGSRPAFF
D gene: .; clone size: .; J gene: TRBJ2-5; V gene: TRBV2; CDR3 DNA: TGTGCCAGCAGCAGCGATCTAGAGACCCAGTACTTC; CDR3 protein: CASSSDLETQYF
D gene: TRBD2; clone size: .; J gene: TRBJ2-5; V gene: TRBV7-2; CDR3 DNA: TGTGCCAGCAGCCGAAGGGTAGCGGGGGGGAAAGAGACCCAGTACTTC; CDR3 protein: CASSRRVAGGKETQYF
D gene: .; clone size: many; J gene: TRBJ1-1; V gene: TRBV12-5; CDR3 DNA: TGTGCTAGTGGGATCGGGGGGATCCCTAACACTGAAGCTTTCTTT; CDR3 protein: CASGIGGIPNTEAFF
D gene: TRBD2; clone size: many; J gene: TRBJ2-7; V gene: TRBV7-2; CDR3 DNA: TGTGCCAGCGGGGGACTACCCGGACCCTACGAGCAGTACTTC; CDR3 protein: CASGGLPGPYEQYF